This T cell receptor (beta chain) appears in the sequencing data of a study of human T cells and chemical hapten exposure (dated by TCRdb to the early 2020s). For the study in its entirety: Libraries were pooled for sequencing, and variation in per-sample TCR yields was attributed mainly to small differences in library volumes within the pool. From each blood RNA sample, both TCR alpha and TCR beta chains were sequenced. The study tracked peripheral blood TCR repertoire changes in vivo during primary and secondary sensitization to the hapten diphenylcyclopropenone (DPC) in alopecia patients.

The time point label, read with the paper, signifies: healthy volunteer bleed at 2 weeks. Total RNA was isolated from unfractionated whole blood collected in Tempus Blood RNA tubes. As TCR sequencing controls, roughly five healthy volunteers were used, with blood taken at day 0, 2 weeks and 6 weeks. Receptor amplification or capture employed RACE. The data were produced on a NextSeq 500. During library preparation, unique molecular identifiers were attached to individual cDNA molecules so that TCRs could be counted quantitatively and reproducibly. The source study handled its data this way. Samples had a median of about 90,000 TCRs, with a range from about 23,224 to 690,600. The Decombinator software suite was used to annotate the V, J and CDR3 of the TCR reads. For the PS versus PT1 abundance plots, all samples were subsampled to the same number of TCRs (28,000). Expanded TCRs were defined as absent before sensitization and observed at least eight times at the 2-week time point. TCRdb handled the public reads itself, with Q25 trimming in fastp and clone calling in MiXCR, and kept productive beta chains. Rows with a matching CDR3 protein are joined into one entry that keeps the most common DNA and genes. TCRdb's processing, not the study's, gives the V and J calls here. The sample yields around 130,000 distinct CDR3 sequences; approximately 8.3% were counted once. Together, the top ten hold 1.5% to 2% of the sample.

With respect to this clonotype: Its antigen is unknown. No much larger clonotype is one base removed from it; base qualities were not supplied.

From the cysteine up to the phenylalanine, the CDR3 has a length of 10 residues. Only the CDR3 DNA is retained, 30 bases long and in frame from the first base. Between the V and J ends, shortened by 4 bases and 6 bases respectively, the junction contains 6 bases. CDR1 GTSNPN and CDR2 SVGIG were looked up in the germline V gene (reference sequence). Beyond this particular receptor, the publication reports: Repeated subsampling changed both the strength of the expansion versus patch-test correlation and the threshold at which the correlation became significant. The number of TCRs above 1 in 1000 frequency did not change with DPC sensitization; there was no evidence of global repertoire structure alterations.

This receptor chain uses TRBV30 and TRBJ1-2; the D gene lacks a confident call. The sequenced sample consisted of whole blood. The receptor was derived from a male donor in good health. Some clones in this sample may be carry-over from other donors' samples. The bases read TGTGCCTGGAAGGCCGATGGCTACACCTTC. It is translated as CAWKADGYTF.